Below, 5 T cell receptor beta chains from the same sample are listed, as sequenced in a study of blood T cell repertoires in COVID-19. Method: immunoSEQ multiplex PCR; TCRdb's copy keeps in-frame clones and lacks some. In the table there are 130,000 or so clones, more than 70% of which are singletons. The sequencing sample was made of peripheral blood. Source of these receptors: a human donor in a cohort sampled during active COVID-19.

The V call is TRBV6-6, the J call TRBJ2-2, with 7 bases matching TRBD1. Germline values: CDR1 MNHNY, CDR2 SVGAGI (reference sequence). The CDR3 is 14 residues long. Trimming at V came to 2 bases and at J to 5 bases, leaving 2 bases not matched to a gene. The CDR3 is CASSYGRGTGELFF. As DNA, the CDR3 is TGTGCCAGCAGTTACGGCAGGGGGACCGGGGAGCTGTTTTTT.

Only one count was recorded for this clone. This chain connects TRBV7-9 to TRBJ1-2; D remains unclear. This CDR3 comprises 15 residues. The V end was cut by 0 bases, the J end by 8 bases, with 16 bases between. The V gene's germline CDR1 is SEHNR and CDR2 FQNEAQ (reference sequence). The CDR3 DNA reads as TGTGCCAGCAGCTTAGCGCACATATCGGGTCGCGGCTACACCTTC. This codes for CASSLAHISGRGYTF.

This chain joins TRBV7-6 and TRBJ2-1, with 9 bases that match TRBD2. From germline, CDR1 is SGHVS and CDR2 FNYEAQ. The CDR3 contains 18 residues. The trim removed 5 bases at V and 3 bases at J, leaving 14 bases unmatched. CDR3 region: CASSPNTPGLAIYNEQFF. Written as DNA, the CDR3 is TGTGCCAGCAGCCCAAACACCCCGGGACTAGCTATCTACAATGAGCAGTTCTTC.

This chain links TRBV12-5 with TRBJ2-2; 9 bases line up with TRBD1. Germline-derived CDR1 and CDR2 are LGHNT and FRNRAP. The length of the CDR3 is 16 residues. V dropped 0 bases and J dropped 3; count of bases not matched to a gene: 2. CDR3 nucleotide sequence: TGTGCTAGTGGTTTGGTTACAGGGGGCTACACCGGGGAGCTGTTTTTT. Encoded protein: CASGLVTGGYTGELFF.

The V call is TRBV4-3, the J call TRBJ1-1, with D unresolved. CDR1 LGHNA and CDR2 YSLEER come from the germline V gene. CDR3 size: 11 residues. V was pared by 1 base and J by 8 bases, with 5 bases between. The CDR3 region has the DNA TGCGCCAGCAGCCAAGGGGCAGAAGCTTTCTTT. This sequence encodes CASSQGAEAFF.